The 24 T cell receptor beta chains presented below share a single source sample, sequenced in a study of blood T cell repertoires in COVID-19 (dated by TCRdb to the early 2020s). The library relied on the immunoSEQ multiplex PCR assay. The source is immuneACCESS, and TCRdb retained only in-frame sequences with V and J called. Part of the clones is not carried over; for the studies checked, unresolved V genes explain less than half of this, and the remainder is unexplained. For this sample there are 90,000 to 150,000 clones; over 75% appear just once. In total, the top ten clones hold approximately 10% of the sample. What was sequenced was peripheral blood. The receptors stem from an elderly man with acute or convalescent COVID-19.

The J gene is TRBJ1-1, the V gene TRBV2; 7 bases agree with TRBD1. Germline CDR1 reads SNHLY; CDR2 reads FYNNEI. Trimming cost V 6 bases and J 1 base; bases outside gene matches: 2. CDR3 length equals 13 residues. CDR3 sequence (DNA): TGTGCCAGCAGGGACAGGTGGAACACTGAAGCTTTCTTT. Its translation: CASRDRWNTEAFF.

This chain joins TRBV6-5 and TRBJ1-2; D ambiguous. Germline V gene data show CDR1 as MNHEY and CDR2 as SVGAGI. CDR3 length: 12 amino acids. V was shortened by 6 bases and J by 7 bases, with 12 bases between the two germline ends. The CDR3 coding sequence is TGTGCCAGCAGACAACCGCGCGGTGGCTACACCTTC. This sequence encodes CASRQPRGGYTF.

The CDR3 loop is CASSRAQGGNEQFF. In DNA form, the CDR3 reads TGCGCCAGCAGCCGTGCACAAGGGGGCAATGAGCAGTTCTTC. The chain joins TRBV4-3 to TRBJ2-1; D possibly corresponds to TRBD1 (6 bases). The CDR3 runs 14 residues. Germline V gene sequence: CDR1 LGHNA, CDR2 YSLEER. Trimming left V 4 bases short and J 6 bases short, with 13 bases between.

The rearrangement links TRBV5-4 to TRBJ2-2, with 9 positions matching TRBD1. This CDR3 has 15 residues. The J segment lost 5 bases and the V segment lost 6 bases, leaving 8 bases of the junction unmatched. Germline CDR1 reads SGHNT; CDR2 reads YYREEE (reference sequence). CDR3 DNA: TGTGCCAGCACCTTCGGAGGGACAGGGACCGGGGAGCTGTTTTTT. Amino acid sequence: CASTFGGTGTGELFF.

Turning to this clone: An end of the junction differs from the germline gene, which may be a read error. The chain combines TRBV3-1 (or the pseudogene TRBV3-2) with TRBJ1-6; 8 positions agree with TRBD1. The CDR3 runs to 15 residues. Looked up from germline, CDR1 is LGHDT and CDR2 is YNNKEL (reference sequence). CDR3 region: CASSHQDRDKSPLHF. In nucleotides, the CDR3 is TGTGCCAGCAGCCACCAGGACAGGGATAAATCACCCCTCCACTTT.

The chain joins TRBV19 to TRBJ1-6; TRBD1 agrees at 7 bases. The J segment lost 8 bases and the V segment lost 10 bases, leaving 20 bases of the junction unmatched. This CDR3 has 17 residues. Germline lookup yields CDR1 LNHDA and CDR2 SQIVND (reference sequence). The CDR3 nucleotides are TGTGCCACCTCACTTACCAGGCCGGGACAGATGGATTCACCCCTCCACTTT. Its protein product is CATSLTRPGQMDSPLHF.

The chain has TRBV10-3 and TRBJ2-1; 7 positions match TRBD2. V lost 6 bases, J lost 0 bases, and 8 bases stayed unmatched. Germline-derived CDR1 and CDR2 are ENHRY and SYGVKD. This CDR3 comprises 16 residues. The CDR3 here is CAIRGSGSSSYNEQFF. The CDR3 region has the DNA TGTGCCATCAGGGGTAGCGGGTCGAGCTCCTACAATGAGCAGTTCTTC.

The DNA of the CDR3 is TGTGCCAGCAGCCGCGGGACTAGCGGGAGTCATGAGCAGTTCTTC. Its protein is CASSRGTSGSHEQFF. The chain uses TRBV7-8 and TRBJ2-1, with 14 bases identical to TRBD2. V lost 5 bases to trimming and J lost 8 bases; unmatched junction nucleotides: 5. This CDR3 contains 15 residues. Germline V gene lookup returns CDR1 SGHVS and CDR2 FQNEAQ.

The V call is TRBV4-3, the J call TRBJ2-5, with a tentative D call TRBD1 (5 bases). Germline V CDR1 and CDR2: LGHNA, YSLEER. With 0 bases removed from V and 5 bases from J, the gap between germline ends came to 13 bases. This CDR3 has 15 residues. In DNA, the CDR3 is TGCGCCAGCAGCCAAGATAACAGGCCGCGGGAGACCCAGTACTTC. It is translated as CASSQDNRPRETQYF.

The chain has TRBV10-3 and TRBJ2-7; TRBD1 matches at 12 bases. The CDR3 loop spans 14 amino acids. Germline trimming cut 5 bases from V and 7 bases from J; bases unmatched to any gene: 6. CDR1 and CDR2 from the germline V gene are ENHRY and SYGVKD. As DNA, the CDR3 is TGTGCCATCAGTCGGGGACAGGGGGCAAGTGAGCAGTACTTC. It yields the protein CAISRGQGASEQYF.

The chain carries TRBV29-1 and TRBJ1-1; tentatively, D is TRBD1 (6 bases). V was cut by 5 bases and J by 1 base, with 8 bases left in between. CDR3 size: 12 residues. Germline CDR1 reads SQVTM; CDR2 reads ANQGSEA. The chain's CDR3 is CSVLQGNTEAFF. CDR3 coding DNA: TGCAGCGTTCTACAGGGGAACACTGAAGCTTTCTTT.

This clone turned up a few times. This CDR3 reads CASSRARTGDPEAFF. The CDR3 coding sequence is TGTGCCAGCAGCCGGGCTAGGACAGGGGATCCTGAAGCTTTCTTT. The chain employs TRBV14 and TRBJ1-1, with TRBD1 matching 9 bases. Losses at the gene ends were 4 bases for V and 6 bases for J; bases not matched to a gene: 9. The CDR3 consists of 15 residues. Per germline, CDR1 SGHDN and CDR2 FVKESK.

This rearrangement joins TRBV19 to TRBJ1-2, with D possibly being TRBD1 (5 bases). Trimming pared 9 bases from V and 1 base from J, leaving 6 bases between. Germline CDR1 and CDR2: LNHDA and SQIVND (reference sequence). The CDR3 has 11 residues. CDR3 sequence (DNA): TGTGCCAGCGACAGTAACTATGGCTACACCTTC. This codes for CASDSNYGYTF.

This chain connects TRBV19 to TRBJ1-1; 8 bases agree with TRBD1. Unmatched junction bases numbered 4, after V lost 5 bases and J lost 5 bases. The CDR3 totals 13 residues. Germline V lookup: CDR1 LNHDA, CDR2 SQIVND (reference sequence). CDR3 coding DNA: TGTGCCAGTAGTCCTTGGACAGGGACTGAAGCTTTCTTT. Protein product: CASSPWTGTEAFF. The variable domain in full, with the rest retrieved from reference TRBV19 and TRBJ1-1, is DGGITQSPKYLFRKEGQNVTLSCEQNLNHDAMYWYRQDPGQGLRLIYYSQIVNDFQKGDIAEGYSVSREKKESFPLTVTSAQKNPTAFYLCASSPWTGTEAFFGQGTRLTVV.

The CDR3 DNA is TGTGCCAGCAGCTCCCAGGGGGCCATCTCCTACGAGCAGTACTTC. Its protein product is CASSSQGAISYEQYF. The rearrangement joins TRBV5-8 to TRBJ2-7; 8 bases map to TRBD1. The CDR3 totals 15 residues. Looked up from germline, CDR1 is SGHTS and CDR2 is YDEGEE. Losses at the gene ends were 3 bases for V and 0 bases for J; bases not matched to a gene: 5.

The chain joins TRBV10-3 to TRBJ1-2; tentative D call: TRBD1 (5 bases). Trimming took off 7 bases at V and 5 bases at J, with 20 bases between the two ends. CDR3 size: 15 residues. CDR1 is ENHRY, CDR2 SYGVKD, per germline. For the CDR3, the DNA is TGTGCCATCACCGATGGGGCAGGGCGGGGTTATGGCTACACCTTC. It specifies CAITDGAGRGYGYTF.

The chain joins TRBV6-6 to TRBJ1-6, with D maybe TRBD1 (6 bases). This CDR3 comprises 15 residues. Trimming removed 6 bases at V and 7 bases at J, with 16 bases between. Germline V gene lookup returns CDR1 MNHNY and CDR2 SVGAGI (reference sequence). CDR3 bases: TGTGCCAGCAGCTTCACGACAGGAACGAATTCACCCCTCCACTTT. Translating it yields CASSFTTGTNSPLHF.

The DNA for the CDR3 is TGTGCCAGCAGCTCAACCCCCCAGTTCAATGAGCAGTTCTTC. Its protein is CASSSTPQFNEQFF. This chain links TRBV9 with TRBJ2-1; D is undetermined. Trimming took 4 bases from V and 6 from J, leaving 14 bases between them. The CDR3 is 14 amino acids. Germline values: CDR1 SGDLS, CDR2 YYNGEE. The full variable domain, its missing parts supplied by reference TRBV9 and TRBJ2-1, is DSGVTQTPKHLITATGQRVTLRCSPRSGDLSVYWYQQSLDQGLQFLIQYYNGEERAKGNILERFSAQQFPDLHSELNLSSLELGDSALYFCASSSTPQFNEQFFGPGTRLTVL.

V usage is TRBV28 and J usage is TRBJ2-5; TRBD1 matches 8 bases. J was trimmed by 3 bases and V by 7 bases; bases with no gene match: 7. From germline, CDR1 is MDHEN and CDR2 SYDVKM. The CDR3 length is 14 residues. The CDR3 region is CASTRDRRKETQYF. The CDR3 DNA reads TGTGCCAGCACAAGGGACAGGCGAAAAGAGACCCAGTACTTC.

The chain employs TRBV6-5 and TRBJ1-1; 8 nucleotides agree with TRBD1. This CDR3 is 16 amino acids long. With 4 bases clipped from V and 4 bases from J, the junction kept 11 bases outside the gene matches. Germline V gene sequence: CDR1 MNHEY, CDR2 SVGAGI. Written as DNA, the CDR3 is TGTGCCAGCAGTTCCCTCGGGACAGGCGTTAGCACTGAAGCTTTCTTT. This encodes CASSSLGTGVSTEAFF.

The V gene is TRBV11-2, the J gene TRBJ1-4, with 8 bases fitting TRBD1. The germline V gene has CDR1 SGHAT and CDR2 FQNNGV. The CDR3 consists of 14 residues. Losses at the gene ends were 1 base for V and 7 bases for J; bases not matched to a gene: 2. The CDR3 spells CASSLGTGSEKLFF. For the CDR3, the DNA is TGTGCCAGCAGCTTAGGGACAGGGAGTGAAAAACTGTTTTTT.

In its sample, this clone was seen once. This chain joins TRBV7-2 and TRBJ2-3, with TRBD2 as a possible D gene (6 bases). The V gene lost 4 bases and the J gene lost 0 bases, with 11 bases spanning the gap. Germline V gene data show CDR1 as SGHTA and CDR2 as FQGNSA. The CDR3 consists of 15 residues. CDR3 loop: CASSSWAGSTDTQYF. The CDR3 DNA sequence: TGTGCCAGCAGCTCCTGGGCGGGGAGCACAGATACGCAGTATTTT.

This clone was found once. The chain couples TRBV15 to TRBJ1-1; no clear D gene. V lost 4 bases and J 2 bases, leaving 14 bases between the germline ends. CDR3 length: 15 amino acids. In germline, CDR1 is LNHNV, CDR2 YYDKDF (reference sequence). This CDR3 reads CATSTQWQFNTEAFF. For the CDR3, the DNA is TGTGCCACCAGCACCCAGTGGCAGTTCAACACTGAAGCTTTCTTT.

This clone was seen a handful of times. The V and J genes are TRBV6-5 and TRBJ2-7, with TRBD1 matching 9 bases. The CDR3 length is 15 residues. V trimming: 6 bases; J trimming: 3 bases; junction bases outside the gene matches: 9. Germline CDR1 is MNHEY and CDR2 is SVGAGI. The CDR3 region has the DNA TGTGCCAGCAGCCCGACAGGGGGGGGTTACTACGAGCAGTACTTC. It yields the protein CASSPTGGGYYEQYF.